This T cell receptor (beta chain) was found in a study of blood T cell repertoires in COVID-19. The V end lost 5 bases, the J end lost 2 bases, and 9 bases lay between the germline ends. The CDR3 contains 14 residues. Germline CDR1 reads MNHEY; CDR2 reads SMNVEV (reference sequence). Data came from immunoSEQ multiplex PCR; TCRdb stores just in-frame clones and leaves some out. Found here are fewer than 80,000 clones, about 85% of them singletons; the top ten hold 9.1%. The clonotype comes from a human donor in a cohort sampled during active COVID-19. The rearrangement links TRBV27 to TRBJ2-2; tentative D call: TRBD2 (6 bases). Sample: peripheral blood. Here the CDR3 DNA reads TGTGCCAGCAGTCCAGGGACTAACACCGGGGAGCTGTTTTTT. This translates into CASSPGTNTGELFF.